The next 29 T cell receptor beta chains were all read from a single sample in a study of radiation and T cells in renal cell carcinoma. Treatment here: 15 Gy SBRT to primary tumor, nephrectomy 4 weeks later. The repertoire was sequenced with immunoSEQ multiplex PCR; TCRdb's copy has only in-frame clones and lacks some. Of almost 20,000 clones in the sample, roughly two thirds were seen once. Sequencing used tumor tissue, obtained from a patient whose treatment included radiotherapy and nephrectomy. The receptors were gathered from a woman aged 70-85 years with renal cell carcinoma.

This chain uses TRBV6-1 with TRBJ1-1; D gene unclear. The CDR3 length is 12 residues. Trimming cost V 6 bases and J 0 bases, with 5 bases left between them. The V gene's germline CDR1 is MNHNS and CDR2 SASEGT. DNA for the CDR3: TGTGCCAGCAGGAACTTGAACACTGAAGCTTTCTTT. Protein product: CASRNLNTEAFF.

In this sample, this clone turned up a few times. V and J are TRBV19 and TRBJ1-5; the D gene is possibly TRBD1 (5 bases). The V gene's germline CDR1 is LNHDA and CDR2 SQIVND (reference sequence). V was pared by 5 bases and J by 0 bases, with 14 bases between. CDR3 length: 16 residues. CDR3 sequence: CASSAGTGNSNQPQHF. DNA for the CDR3: TGTGCCAGTAGTGCCGGGACTGGAAATAGCAATCAGCCCCAGCATTTT.

The genes are TRBV7-9 and TRBJ2-1; D gene unclear. The V gene's germline CDR1 is SEHNR and CDR2 FQNEAQ (reference sequence). The CDR3 is 14 amino acids. V lost 1 base and J 7 bases, leaving 11 bases between the germline ends. This CDR3 reads CASSLESLQNEQFF. CDR3 nucleotide sequence: TGTGCCAGCAGCTTAGAGAGCCTGCAGAATGAGCAGTTCTTC.

The rearrangement joins TRBV7-9 to TRBJ2-2; possibly TRBD1 for D (6 bases). Between the trimmed V and J ends, which lost 1 base and 7 bases, there was a span of 13 bases. The CDR3 spans 15 residues. The germline V gene encodes CDR1 SEHNR and CDR2 FQNEAQ (reference sequence). The CDR3: CASSLGTGSHGELFF. DNA of the CDR3: TGTGCCAGCAGCTTAGGTACAGGGTCCCACGGGGAGCTGTTTTTT.

On this clone itself: The sample has other DNA sequences that encode this CDR3 too. This chain links TRBV30 with TRBJ1-1; no clear D. The CDR3 has 13 amino acids. V was pared by 3 bases and J by 0 bases, with 8 bases between. Germline-derived CDR1 and CDR2 are GTSNPN and SVGIG (reference sequence). The chain's CDR3 is CAWRSLLNTEAFF. CDR3 nucleotide sequence: TGTGCCTGGAGATCACTTTTGAACACTGAAGCTTTCTTT.

The chain combines TRBV19 with TRBJ2-2; 7 nucleotides align to TRBD1. The CDR3 loop spans 15 amino acids. Germline CDR1 LNHDA, CDR2 SQIVND (reference sequence). The J segment lost 3 bases and the V segment lost 5 bases, leaving 6 bases of the junction unmatched. Written as DNA, the CDR3 is TGTGCCAGTAGTGAGGGACAGCGGTACACCGGGGAGCTGTTTTTT. It codes for CASSEGQRYTGELFF.

The V call is TRBV29-1, the J call TRBJ1-4; the match to TRBD1 covers 12 bases. The germline CDR1 and CDR2 sequences are SQVTM and ANQGSEA. V shed 6 bases, J shed 8 bases, and the junction held 7 bases outside the gene matches. The CDR3 spans 14 residues. CDR3 sequence: CSVTGTGGEEKLFF. The CDR3 DNA sequence: TGCAGCGTGACCGGGACAGGGGGCGAGGAAAAACTGTTTTTT. The full variable domain, with the rest looked up from reference TRBV29-1 and TRBJ1-4, is SAVISQKPSRDICQRGTSLTIQCQVDSQVTMMFWYRQQPGQSLTLIATANQGSEATYESGFVIDKFPISRPNLTFSTLTVSNMSPEDSSIYLCSVTGTGGEEKLFFGSGTQLSVL.

This clone was recorded a few times. The chain couples TRBV28 to TRBJ1-5; no definite D call. There are 13 residues in the CDR3. Germline assignment: CDR1 MDHEN and CDR2 SYDVKM. V was shortened by 10 bases and J by 6 bases, with 16 bases between the two germline ends. CDR3 nucleotide sequence: TGTGCCACCTTCGGAGGGTACAGTCAGCCCCAGCATTTT. Residues: CATFGGYSQPQHF.

The chain is built from TRBV28 and TRBJ1-1, with D possibly being TRBD1 (5 bases). CDR1 MDHEN and CDR2 SYDVKM come from the germline V gene. The ends were cut back, 5 bases at V and 8 bases at J, with 12 bases in the middle. There are 12 residues in the CDR3. The CDR3 sequence: CASSRGTSEAFF. CDR3 nucleotides: TGTGCCAGCAGTCGTGGGACGTCAGAAGCTTTCTTT.

This clone has just a few counts. The chain carries TRBV18 and TRBJ2-7, with 7 bases that match TRBD2. In germline, CDR1 is KGHSH, CDR2 LQKENI. The CDR3 has 17 amino acids. V lost 3 bases, J lost 2 bases, and 13 bases stayed unmatched. The CDR3 here is CASSPSGQAGNPYEQYF. The CDR3 region has the DNA TGTGCCAGCTCACCCAGTGGTCAAGCGGGGAACCCCTACGAGCAGTACTTC.

The chain links TRBV5-1 to TRBJ1-4, with TRBD1 as a possible D gene (5 bases). The germline V and J ends were trimmed by 2 bases and 1 base, with 12 bases remaining between them. The CDR3 runs to 16 residues. Germline CDR1 is SGHRS and CDR2 is YFSETQ. As DNA, the CDR3 is TGCGCCAGCAGCTTCCAGGGTAGTCAAACTAATGAAAAACTGTTTTTT. It encodes CASSFQGSQTNEKLFF.

This chain uses TRBV5-4 with TRBJ1-5; 10 positions match TRBD1. The CDR3 is made up of 17 amino acids. Germline CDR1 is SGHNT and CDR2 is YYREEE (reference sequence). J gave up 5 bases and V 3 bases, and 11 bases lay outside the gene matches. The CDR3 reads CASSYPGQGNWDQPQHF. CDR3 bases: TGTGCCAGCAGCTACCCGGGACAGGGGAACTGGGATCAGCCCCAGCATTTT.

V gene TRBV10-2 combines with J gene TRBJ1-1; D may be TRBD1 (5 bases). The germline CDR1 and CDR2 sequences are WSHSY and SAAADI. V was trimmed by 8 bases and J by 7 bases, leaving 11 bases between them. The CDR3 runs to 11 residues. This CDR3 reads CASSRGVEAFF. The CDR3 bases are TGCGCCAGCTCCAGAGGGGTTGAAGCTTTCTTT.

The V and J genes are TRBV29-1 and TRBJ2-1, with D hard to call. CDR1 is SQVTM and CDR2 is ANQGSEA in the germline V gene. The CDR3 covers 11 residues. Trimming took off 2 bases at V and 4 bases at J, with 3 bases between the two ends. For the CDR3, the DNA is TGCAGCGTTGAACAGTACAATGAGCAGTTCTTC. It specifies CSVEQYNEQFF.

The chain links TRBV5-1 to TRBJ1-4, with TRBD1 as a possible D gene (6 bases). CDR1 is SGHRS, CDR2 YFSETQ, per germline. CDR3 size: 16 residues. Between the trimmed V and J ends, which lost 0 bases and 7 bases, there was a span of 16 bases. CDR3 residues: CASSLGPTGSSEKLFF. The CDR3 nucleotides are TGCGCCAGCAGCTTGGGCCCAACAGGGTCGAGTGAAAAACTGTTTTTT.

The rearrangement links TRBV7-6 to TRBJ2-2; 8 bases match TRBD1. The CDR3 has 16 residues. V lost 5 bases to trimming and J lost 4 bases; unmatched junction nucleotides: 9. Germline V gives CDR1 SGHVS, CDR2 FNYEAQ. CDR3 sequence reads: CASSPEGQVTTGELFF. DNA of the CDR3: TGTGCCAGCAGCCCGGAGGGACAGGTGACCACCGGGGAGCTGTTTTTT.

The chain joins TRBV30 to TRBJ1-2; 9 nucleotides align to TRBD1. The V segment lost 8 bases and the J segment 4 bases; nucleotides outside the gene matches: 5. The CDR3 is made up of 12 amino acids. Germline CDR1 reads GTSNPN; CDR2 reads SVGIG (reference sequence). CDR3 sequence: CAGGDRAYGYTF. In nucleotides, the CDR3 is TGTGCCGGGGGGGACAGGGCCTATGGCTACACCTTC.

The chain recombines TRBV29-1 with TRBJ2-1; a possible D gene is TRBD2 (6 bases). V lost 6 bases, J lost 7 bases, and 13 bases lay in between. CDR3 size: 12 residues. Germline CDR1 reads SQVTM; CDR2 reads ANQGSEA. The CDR3 coding sequence is TGCAGCGTCATGGAGGGGAGAAATGAGCAGTTCTTC. Encoded protein: CSVMEGRNEQFF.

The chain combines TRBV19 with TRBJ1-5, with unresolved D. The germline V gene encodes CDR1 LNHDA and CDR2 SQIVND (reference sequence). This CDR3 has 13 residues. V was cut by 3 bases and J by 7 bases, with 10 bases left in between. CDR3 residues: CASSMVQNQPQHF. As DNA, the CDR3 is TGTGCCAGTAGTATGGTACAAAACCAGCCCCAGCATTTT.

V gene TRBV7-2 combines with J gene TRBJ1-2, with a tentative D call TRBD1 (5 bases). The V end lost 1 base, the J end lost 11 bases, and 20 bases lay between the germline ends. Germline V gene sequence: CDR1 SGHTA, CDR2 FQGNSA. The CDR3 totals 15 residues. The CDR3, as DNA: TGTGCCAGCAGCTTAGACTCCGGGACCGTTAACCTTTACACCTTC. This sequence encodes CASSLDSGTVNLYTF.

For the CDR3, the DNA is TGTGCCAGCAGTGGCGGGGGGGCTGTCTATGAGCAGTTCTTC. This encodes CASSGGGAVYEQFF. This chain connects TRBV6-1 to TRBJ2-1; TRBD2 matches at 9 bases. The germline V gene has CDR1 MNHNS and CDR2 SASEGT. After removal of 4 bases from V and 8 bases from J, the junction contained 6 bases not matched to a gene. CDR3 size: 14 residues.

This clone appeared a few times. This rearrangement joins TRBV18 to TRBJ1-5, with a weak D call TRBD1 (6 bases). CDR1 is KGHSH and CDR2 is LQKENI in the germline V gene. V gave up 4 bases and J gave up 2 bases, with 12 bases separating them. The CDR3 length is 15 residues. CDR3: CASSRLGGGNQPQHF. DNA of the CDR3: TGTGCCAGCTCACGATTAGGGGGGGGCAATCAGCCCCAGCATTTT.

The chain recombines TRBV6-6 with TRBJ1-1, with a weak D call TRBD1 (5 bases). CDR1 is MNHNY, CDR2 SVGAGI, per germline (reference sequence). The CDR3 runs 12 residues. V was cut by 1 base and J by 6 bases, with 6 bases left in between. The CDR3 coding sequence is TGTGCCAGCAGTTACTACAGGTCTGAAGCTTTCTTT. It translates to CASSYYRSEAFF.

The chain carries TRBV11-1 and TRBJ2-6; D unclear. CDR1 SGHAT and CDR2 FQDESV come from the germline V gene (reference sequence). This CDR3 is 15 amino acids long. The ends were cut back, 3 bases at V and 0 bases at J, with 6 bases in the middle. Here the CDR3 reads CASSFLTSGANVLTF. Here the CDR3 DNA reads TGTGCCAGCAGCTTTTTGACCTCTGGGGCCAACGTCCTGACTTTC.

This clone has just a few counts. The chain joins TRBV30 to TRBJ1-1, with TRBD1 identical over 9 bases. The CDR3 loop spans 14 amino acids. V shed 2 bases, J shed 7 bases, and the junction held 8 bases outside the gene matches. Germline CDR1 is GTSNPN and CDR2 is SVGIG (reference sequence). This chain's CDR3 is CAWSRNRGLDEAFF. For the CDR3, the DNA is TGTGCCTGGAGTCGGAACAGGGGGCTTGATGAAGCTTTCTTT.

This clone was observed a single time. This chain connects TRBV4-2 to TRBJ2-5; the D gene is possibly TRBD1 (6 bases). V gave up 4 bases and J gave up 0 bases, with 12 bases separating them. CDR1 and CDR2 from the germline V gene are LGHNA and YNFKEQ. This CDR3 is 15 amino acids long. The CDR3 DNA reads as TGTGCCAGCAGCCGGACCAAGGGGGACCAAGAGACCCAGTACTTC. It yields the protein CASSRTKGDQETQYF.

The chain uses TRBV28 and TRBJ2-7, with 8 nucleotides matching TRBD1. After removal of 6 bases from V and 3 bases from J, the junction contained 4 bases not matched to a gene. Germline values: CDR1 MDHEN, CDR2 SYDVKM. The CDR3 consists of 13 residues. The CDR3 region is CASRQGGRYEQYF. CDR3 sequence (DNA): TGTGCCAGCAGACAGGGGGGACGCTACGAGCAGTACTTC.

The chain couples TRBV7-2 to TRBJ1-4; 9 nucleotides agree with TRBD1. V was pared by 3 bases and J by 10 bases, with 3 bases of the junction left unmatched. The CDR3 sequence is 13 residues long. Germline CDR1 SGHTA, CDR2 FQGNSA. CDR3 sequence (DNA): TGTGCCAGCAGCTTGGACAGGGGAGGAAAACTGTTTTTT. Protein product: CASSLDRGGKLFF.

The chain carries TRBV2 and TRBJ1-1; tentatively, D is TRBD1 (6 bases). This CDR3 region has 15 residues. The germline V gene encodes CDR1 SNHLY and CDR2 FYNNEI. V was trimmed by 2 bases and J by 7 bases, leaving 17 bases between them. Here the CDR3 DNA reads TGTGCCAGCAGTGAAAAGTACCCCGGGACATTTGAAGCTTTCTTT. Its translation is CASSEKYPGTFEAFF.